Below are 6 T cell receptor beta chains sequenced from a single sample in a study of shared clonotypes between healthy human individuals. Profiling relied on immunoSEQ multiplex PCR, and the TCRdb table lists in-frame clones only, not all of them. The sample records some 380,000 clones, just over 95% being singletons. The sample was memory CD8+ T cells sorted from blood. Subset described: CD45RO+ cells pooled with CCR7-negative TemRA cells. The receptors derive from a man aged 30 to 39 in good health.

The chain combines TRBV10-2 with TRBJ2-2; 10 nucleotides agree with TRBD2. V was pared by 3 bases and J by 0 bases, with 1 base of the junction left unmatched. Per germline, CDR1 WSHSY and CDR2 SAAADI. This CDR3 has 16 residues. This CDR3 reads CASSELAGTNTGELFF. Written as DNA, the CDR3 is TGCGCCAGCAGTGAACTAGCGGGAACGAACACCGGGGAGCTGTTTTTT.

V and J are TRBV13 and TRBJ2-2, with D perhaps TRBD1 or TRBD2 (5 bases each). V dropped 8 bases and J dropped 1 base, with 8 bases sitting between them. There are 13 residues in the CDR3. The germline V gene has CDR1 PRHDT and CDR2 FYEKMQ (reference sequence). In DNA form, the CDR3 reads TGTGCCAGCGGGGGACGGAACACCGGGGAGCTGTTTTTT. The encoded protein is CASGGRNTGELFF.

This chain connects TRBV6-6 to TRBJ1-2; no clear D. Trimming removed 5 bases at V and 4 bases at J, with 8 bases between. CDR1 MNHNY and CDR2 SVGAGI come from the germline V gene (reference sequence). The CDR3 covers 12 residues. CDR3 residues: CASSPSSYGYTF. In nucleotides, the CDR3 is TGTGCCAGCAGTCCCTCATCCTATGGCTACACCTTC.

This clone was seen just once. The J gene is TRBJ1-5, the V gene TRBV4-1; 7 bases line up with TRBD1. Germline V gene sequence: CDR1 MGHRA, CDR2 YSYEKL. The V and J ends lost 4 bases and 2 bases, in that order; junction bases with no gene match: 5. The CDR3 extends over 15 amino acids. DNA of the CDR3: TGCGCCAGCAGCCGACAGGGCCTAGGCAATCAGCCCCAGCATTTT. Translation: CASSRQGLGNQPQHF.

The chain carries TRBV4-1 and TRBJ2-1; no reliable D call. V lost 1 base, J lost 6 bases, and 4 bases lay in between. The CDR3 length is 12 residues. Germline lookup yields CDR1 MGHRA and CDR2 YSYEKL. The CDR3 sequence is CASSQVSNEQFF. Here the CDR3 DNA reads TGCGCCAGCAGCCAAGTAAGCAATGAGCAGTTCTTC.

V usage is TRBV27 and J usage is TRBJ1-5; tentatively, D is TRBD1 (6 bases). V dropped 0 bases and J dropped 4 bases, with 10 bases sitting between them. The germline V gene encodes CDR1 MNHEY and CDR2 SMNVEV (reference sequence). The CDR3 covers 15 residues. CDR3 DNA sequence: TGTGCCAGCAGTTTATCGGGGGGGCGAAATCAGCCCCAGCATTTT. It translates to CASSLSGGRNQPQHF.